This T cell receptor beta chain was recovered during a study of tissue T cells after allogeneic stem cell transplantation (dated by TCRdb to 2022 to 2024). Describing the broader study: All GVHD patients received grafts from donors, four unmodified and three CD34-selected to deplete T cells. The human arm was a prospective observational study without blinding or randomization. The study profiled TCR beta repertoires across many tissues from research autopsies of patients with and without GVHD, plus mouse models of GVHD. When multiple samples of a tissue existed, pathologist review of H&E sections prioritized samples with histologically apparent lymphocytes for sequencing.

Study-wide findings and limitations: The patient cohort was small and varied clinically, and sampling depth was recognized as a limitation. In both patients and mice, only a limited portion of the TCR repertoire detected in tissues was captured by blood and spleen T cells. Not many T cell clones showed up in more than one patient, yet clustering based on motifs uncovered repertoire signatures that were shared across patients in a tissue-specific way. Within patients, how anatomically similar tissues were was a major factor shaping TCR repertoire composition, regardless of disease or transplant status. Which tissue TCRs were alloreactive or antigen-specific was not determined in the study, and some of the clones might have been host cells that persisted.

Library preparation employed the immunoSEQ multiplex PCR assay. TCRbeta CDR3 sequencing was done by Adaptive Biotechnologies at survey depth, reporting CDR3 sequences, V/J genes, productive frequency and template counts. TCR beta CDR3 regions were amplified from genomic DNA rather than RNA. In the source study's methods: Jensen-Shannon divergence was used to quantify pairwise repertoire overlap between tissues, with a value of 1 meaning complete divergence and a value of 0 meaning identical repertoires. Tissues were clustered by single-linkage agglomerative hierarchical clustering of pairwise JSD values and displayed as dendrograms. GLIPH2 was run on all patient samples with simulation_depth 1000, kmer_min_depth 3, cdr3_length_cutoff 8, keeping groups with more than two unique CDR3s. A standardized tissue-overlap score was generated by extrapolating Jaccard GLIPH-group overlap across patients to a standard repertoire size of 1000 clones. Linear mixed-effect models, with tissue included as a fixed effect and individual included as a random effect, were used to assess associations of diversity with clinical or experimental variables. TCRdb obtained this table from immuneACCESS and retained in-frame rearrangements with V and J assigned. These tables miss some clones; where compared with another copy, unresolved V genes account for less than half of the shortfall, and the remainder is unexplained. V and J calls and clone size are copied from that table; D and trimming were computed from the DNA. The sample includes more than 2,500 clones, with around 60% observed a single time. In total, the top ten clones hold approximately 22% of the sample.

To note about this clone: What antigen it recognizes has not been identified. Base qualities are not at hand, and no much larger clone is one base apart.

Trimming removed 2 bases from V and 9 bases from J, leaving 7 bases between the germline ends. From cysteine to phenylalanine, the CDR3 is 12 amino acids long. CDR3 DNA is the only sequence kept; it has 36 bases, read in frame from the first base. The intended sense of this specimen's time point label: human tissue collected at research (rapid) autopsy. Over a three-year period, roughly 7 adult allo-HCT recipients who had steroid-refractory GVHD were prospectively enrolled in a research-autopsy study. Every GVHD patient had gastrointestinal GVHD and was given several lines of GVHD-directed therapy, and five or six of the GVHD patients also had skin involvement. Autopsy tissues, which were obtained after a median post-mortem interval of approximately 10 hours, included GI sites from esophagus to rectum, liver, skin and lymphoid organs including spleen. Autopsy specimens were bisected, with one portion flash-frozen in liquid nitrogen and the remainder formalin-fixed, and GI outer muscle layers were removed. Genomic DNA was extracted from frozen tissues using the Mag-Bind Blood & Tissue DNA HDQ 96 Kit on a Chemagic 360 or the DNeasy Blood & Tissue Kit. Because of concern about red blood cell contamination, extracted DNA was further purified using the Genomic DNA Clean & Concentrator-25 kit.

Recombination linked TRBV12-3 or TRBV12-4 to TRBJ1-4; no confident D gene assignment can be made. The receptor was derived from a male patient aged 60 or older with steroid-refractory graft-versus-host disease after an allogeneic stem cell transplant. After a transplant, some T cells may be the graft donor's own cells. The sequences come from duodenal tissue, collected at autopsy. The sequenced DNA is TGTGCCAGCAGTTTACCCAACAAAAAACTGTTTTTT. This sequence encodes CASSLPNKKLFF.